This T cell receptor (beta chain) appears in the sequencing data of a study of blood T cell repertoires in COVID-19. This CDR3 region has 13 residues. V lost 1 base and J 7 bases, leaving 10 bases between the germline ends. The V gene's germline CDR1 is MGHRA and CDR2 YSYEKL. Data came from immunoSEQ multiplex PCR; TCRdb stores just in-frame clones and leaves some out. The sample records roughly 450,000 clones, roughly 87% being singletons. The chain joins TRBV4-1 to TRBJ1-1; unclear D gene. Sequenced material: PBMCs or T cells enriched from blood (not recorded which). The clonotype comes from a young man who had recovered from COVID-19. The CDR3 DNA reads TGCGCCAGCAGCCAAGGAGGGCTAGGTGAAGCTTTCTTT. Translated, it gives CASSQGGLGEAFF.